This T cell receptor (beta chain) came from a study of vaccination and CD4 T cells after COVID-19. Treatment here: roughly ten-day PBMC culture with coronavirus spike peptide pools or control peptides (ViraFEST assay). ViraFEST used peptide pools to expand antigen-specific T cells, then sequenced TCRs. Germline assignment: CDR1 MDHEN and CDR2 SYDVKM. Trimming removed 4 bases from V and 3 bases from J, with 15 bases in between. The CDR3 is 15 residues long. Comment on this clonotype: The antigen is undetermined.

The study sequenced cultured CD4+ T cell DNA using the Oncomine TCR Beta short-read assay. Investigators obtained genomic DNA by extraction from cultured CD4+ T cells. MiXCR, applied by TCRdb to the PCR reads, yields one record per CDR3 protein. The repertoire consists of some 4,600 distinct CDR3 sequences, with approximately 29% occurring once and the leading ten covering 30% to 35%. The specimen sequenced was CD4+ T cells from blood, cultured in vitro. The V and J genes are TRBV28 and TRBJ2-5, with a weak D call TRBD2 (7 bases). The clonotype comes from a human donor who had recovered from COVID-19. The CDR3 DNA is TGTGCCAGCAGTTGGGCTGGGAGGGGGGAAGAGACCCAGTACTTC. It translates to CASSWAGRGEETQYF. Supplemented by reference TRBV28 and TRBJ2-5, the full variable domain reads DVKVTQSSRYLVKRTGEKVFLECVQDMDHENMFWYRQDPGLGLRLIYFSYDVKMKEKGDIPEGYSVSREKKERFSLILESASTNQTSMYLCASSWAGRGEETQYFGPGTRLLVL.